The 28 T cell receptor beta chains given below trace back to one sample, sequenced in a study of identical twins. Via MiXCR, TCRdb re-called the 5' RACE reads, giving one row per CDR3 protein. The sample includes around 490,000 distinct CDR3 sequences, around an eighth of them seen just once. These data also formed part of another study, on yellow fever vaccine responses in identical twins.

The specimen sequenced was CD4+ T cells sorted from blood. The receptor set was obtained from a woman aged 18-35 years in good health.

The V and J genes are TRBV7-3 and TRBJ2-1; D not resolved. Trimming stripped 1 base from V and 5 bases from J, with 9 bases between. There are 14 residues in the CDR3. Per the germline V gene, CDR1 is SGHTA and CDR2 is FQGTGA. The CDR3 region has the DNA TGTGCCAGCAGCTTAATCGCCAGTAACAATGAGCAGTTCTTC. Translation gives CASSLIASNNEQFF.

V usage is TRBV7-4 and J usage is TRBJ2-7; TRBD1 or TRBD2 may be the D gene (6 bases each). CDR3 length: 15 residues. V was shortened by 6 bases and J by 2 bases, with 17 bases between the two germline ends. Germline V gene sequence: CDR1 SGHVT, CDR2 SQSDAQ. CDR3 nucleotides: TGTGCCAGCAGACCTCGTGAGGGGGGAGCCTACGAGCAGTACTTC. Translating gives CASRPREGGAYEQYF.

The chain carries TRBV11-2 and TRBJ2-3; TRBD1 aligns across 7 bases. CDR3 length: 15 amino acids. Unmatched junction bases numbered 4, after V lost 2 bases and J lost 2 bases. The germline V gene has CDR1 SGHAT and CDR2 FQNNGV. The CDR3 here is CASSLTGVNTDTQYF. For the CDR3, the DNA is TGTGCCAGCAGCTTAACAGGGGTGAACACAGATACGCAGTATTTT.

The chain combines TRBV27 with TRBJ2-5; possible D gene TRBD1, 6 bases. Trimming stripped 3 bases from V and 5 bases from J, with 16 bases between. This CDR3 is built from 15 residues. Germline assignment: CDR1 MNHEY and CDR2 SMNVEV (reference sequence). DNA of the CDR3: TGTGCCAGCAGTTTCTCCATCACTAGGGGGGAGACCCAGTACTTC. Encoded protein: CASSFSITRGETQYF.

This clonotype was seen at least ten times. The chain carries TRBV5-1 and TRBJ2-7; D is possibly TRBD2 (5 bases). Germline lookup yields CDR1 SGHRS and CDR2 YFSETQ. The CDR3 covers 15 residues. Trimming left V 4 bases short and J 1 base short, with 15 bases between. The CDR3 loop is CASSPHTTGSYEQYF. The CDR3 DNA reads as TGCGCCAGCAGCCCGCATACAACGGGGTCCTACGAGCAGTACTTC.

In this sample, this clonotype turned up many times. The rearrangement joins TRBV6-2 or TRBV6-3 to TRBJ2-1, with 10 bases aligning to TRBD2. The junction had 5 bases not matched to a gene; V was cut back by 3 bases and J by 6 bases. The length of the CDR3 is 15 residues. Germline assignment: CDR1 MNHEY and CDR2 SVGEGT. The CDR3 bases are TGTGCCAGCAGTTATCCTAGCGGGAGTCTCAATGAGCAGTTCTTC. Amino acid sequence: CASSYPSGSLNEQFF.

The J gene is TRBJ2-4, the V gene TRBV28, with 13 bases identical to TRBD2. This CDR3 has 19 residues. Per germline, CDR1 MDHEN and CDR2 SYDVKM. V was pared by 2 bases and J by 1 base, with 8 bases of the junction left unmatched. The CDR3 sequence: CASSLTSGGVPSAKNIQYF. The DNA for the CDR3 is TGTGCCAGCAGTTTAACTAGCGGGGGGGTTCCCTCGGCCAAAAACATTCAGTACTTC.

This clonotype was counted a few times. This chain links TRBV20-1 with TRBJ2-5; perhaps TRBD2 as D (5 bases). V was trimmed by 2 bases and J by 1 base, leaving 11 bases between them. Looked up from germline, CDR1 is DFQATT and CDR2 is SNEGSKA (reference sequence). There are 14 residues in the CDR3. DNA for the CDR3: TGCAGTGCTAGAAGGGTCGGAGGCCAAGAGACCCAGTACTTC. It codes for CSARRVGGQETQYF.

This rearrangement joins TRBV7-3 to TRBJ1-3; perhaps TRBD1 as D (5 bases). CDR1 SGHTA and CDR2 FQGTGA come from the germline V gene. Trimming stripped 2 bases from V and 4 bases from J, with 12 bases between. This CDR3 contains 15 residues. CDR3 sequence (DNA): TGTGCCAGCAGCTTATCCGGGGCGCGGGGAAACACCATATATTTT. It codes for CASSLSGARGNTIYF.

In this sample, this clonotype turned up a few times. The CDR3 here is CASSQVFQRGNNEQFF. The DNA for the CDR3 is TGTGCCAGCAGCCAAGTGTTTCAGCGGGGGAACAATGAGCAGTTCTTC. The gene calls are TRBV14 and TRBJ2-1; 8 positions match TRBD2. Germline CDR1 SGHDN, CDR2 FVKESK. This CDR3 comprises 16 residues. Trimming cost V 1 base and J 5 bases; bases outside gene matches: 7.

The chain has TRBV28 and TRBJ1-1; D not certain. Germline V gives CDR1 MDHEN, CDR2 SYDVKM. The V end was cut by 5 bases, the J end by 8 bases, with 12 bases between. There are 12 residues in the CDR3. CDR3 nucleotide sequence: TGTGCCAGCAGTGAGCGGACGGCCGAAGCTTTCTTT. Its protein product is CASSERTAEAFF.

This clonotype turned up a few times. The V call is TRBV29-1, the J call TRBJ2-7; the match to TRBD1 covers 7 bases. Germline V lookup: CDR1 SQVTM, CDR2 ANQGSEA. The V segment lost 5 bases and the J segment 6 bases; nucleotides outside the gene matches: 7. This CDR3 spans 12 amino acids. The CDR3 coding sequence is TGCAGCGTTCCCGGGGACAGAGGCGAGCAGTACTTC. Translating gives CSVPGDRGEQYF.

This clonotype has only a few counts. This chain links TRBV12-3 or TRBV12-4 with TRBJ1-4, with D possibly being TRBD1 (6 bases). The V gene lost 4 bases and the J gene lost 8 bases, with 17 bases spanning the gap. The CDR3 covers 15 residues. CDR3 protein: CASSSQQGVGEKLFF. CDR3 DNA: TGTGCCAGCAGTTCTCAACAGGGTGTAGGAGAAAAACTGTTTTTT.

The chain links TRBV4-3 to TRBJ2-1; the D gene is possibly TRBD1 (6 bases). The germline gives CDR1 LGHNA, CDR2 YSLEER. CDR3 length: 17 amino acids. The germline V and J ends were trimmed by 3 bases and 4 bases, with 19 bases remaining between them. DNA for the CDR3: TGCGCCAGCAGCCAGGAAGGGGGTGACTACACATACAATGAGCAGTTCTTC. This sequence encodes CASSQEGGDYTYNEQFF.

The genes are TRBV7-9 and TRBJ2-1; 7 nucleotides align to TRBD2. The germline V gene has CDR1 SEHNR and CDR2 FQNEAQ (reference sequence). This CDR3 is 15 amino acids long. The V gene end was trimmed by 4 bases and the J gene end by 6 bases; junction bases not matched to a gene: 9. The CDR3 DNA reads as TGTGCCAGCAGCTCGAGACTAGCAAGTACCAATGAGCAGTTCTTC. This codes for CASSSRLASTNEQFF.

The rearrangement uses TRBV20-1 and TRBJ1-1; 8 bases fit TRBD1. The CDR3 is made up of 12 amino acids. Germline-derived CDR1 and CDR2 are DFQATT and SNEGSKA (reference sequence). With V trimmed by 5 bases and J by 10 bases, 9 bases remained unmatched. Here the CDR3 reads CSAPGTGGGAFF. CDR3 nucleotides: TGCAGTGCTCCTGGGACAGGTGGTGGAGCTTTCTTT.

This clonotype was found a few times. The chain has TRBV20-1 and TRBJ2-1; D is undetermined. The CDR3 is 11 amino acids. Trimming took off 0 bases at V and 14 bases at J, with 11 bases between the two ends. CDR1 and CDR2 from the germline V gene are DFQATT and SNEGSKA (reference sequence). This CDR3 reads CSARDFPVEFF. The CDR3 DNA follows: TGCAGTGCTAGAGATTTTCCGGTCGAGTTCTTC.

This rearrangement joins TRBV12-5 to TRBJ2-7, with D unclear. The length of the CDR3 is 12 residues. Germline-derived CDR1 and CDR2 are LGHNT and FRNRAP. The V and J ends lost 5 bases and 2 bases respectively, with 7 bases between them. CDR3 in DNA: TGTGCTAGTGGTCTTGGTCCCTACGAGCAGTACTTC. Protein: CASGLGPYEQYF.

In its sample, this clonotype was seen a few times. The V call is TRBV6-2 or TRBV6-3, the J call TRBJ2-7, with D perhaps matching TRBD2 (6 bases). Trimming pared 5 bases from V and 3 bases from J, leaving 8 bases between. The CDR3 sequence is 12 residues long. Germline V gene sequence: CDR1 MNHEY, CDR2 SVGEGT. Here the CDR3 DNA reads TGTGCCAGCAGTACCGGGAGCTACGAGCAGTACTTC. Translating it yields CASSTGSYEQYF.

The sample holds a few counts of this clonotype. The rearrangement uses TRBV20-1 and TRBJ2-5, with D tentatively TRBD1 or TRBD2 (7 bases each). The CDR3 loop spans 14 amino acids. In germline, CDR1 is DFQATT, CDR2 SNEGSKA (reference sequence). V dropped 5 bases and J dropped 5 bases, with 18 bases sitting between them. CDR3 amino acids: CSALRGGARETQYF. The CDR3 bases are TGCAGTGCTCTCAGGGGGGGGGCGCGGGAGACCCAGTACTTC.

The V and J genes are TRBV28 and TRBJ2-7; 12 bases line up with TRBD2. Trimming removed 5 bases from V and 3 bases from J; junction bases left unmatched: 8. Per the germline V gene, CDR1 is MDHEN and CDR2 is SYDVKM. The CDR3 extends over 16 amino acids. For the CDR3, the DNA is TGTGCCAGCAGTGGGGCCCTAGCGGGGGGGCTCTACGAGCAGTACTTC. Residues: CASSGALAGGLYEQYF.

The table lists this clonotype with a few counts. This CDR3 reads CASSPPLGGKETQYF. The CDR3 region has the DNA TGTGCCAGCAGCCCTCCTCTAGGGGGGAAAGAGACCCAGTACTTC. The chain uses TRBV28 and TRBJ2-5, with D perhaps matching TRBD1 or TRBD2 (6 bases each). The CDR3 sequence is 15 residues long. Trimming stripped 6 bases from V and 3 bases from J, with 17 bases between. Germline V CDR1 and CDR2: MDHEN, SYDVKM.

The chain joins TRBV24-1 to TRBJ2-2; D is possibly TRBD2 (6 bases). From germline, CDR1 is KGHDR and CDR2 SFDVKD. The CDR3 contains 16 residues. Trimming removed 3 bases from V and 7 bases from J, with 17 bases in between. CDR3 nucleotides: TGTGCCACCAGTGATGCTACAGGAGGGATTTACGGGGAGCTGTTTTTT. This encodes CATSDATGGIYGELFF.

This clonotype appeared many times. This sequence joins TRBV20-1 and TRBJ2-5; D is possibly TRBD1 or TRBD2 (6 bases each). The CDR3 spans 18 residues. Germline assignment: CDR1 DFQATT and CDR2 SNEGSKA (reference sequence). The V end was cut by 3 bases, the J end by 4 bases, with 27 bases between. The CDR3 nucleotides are TGCAGTGCTAGGGCCGATTTATGGGGGGCTTCGTCCCCAGAGACCCAGTACTTC. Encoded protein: CSARADLWGASSPETQYF.

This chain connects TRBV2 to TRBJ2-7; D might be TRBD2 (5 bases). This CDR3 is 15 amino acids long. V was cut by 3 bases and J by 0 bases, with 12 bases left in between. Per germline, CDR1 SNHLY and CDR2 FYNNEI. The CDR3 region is CASSERAPPSYEQYF. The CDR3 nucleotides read TGTGCCAGCAGTGAGCGGGCACCTCCCTCCTACGAGCAGTACTTC.

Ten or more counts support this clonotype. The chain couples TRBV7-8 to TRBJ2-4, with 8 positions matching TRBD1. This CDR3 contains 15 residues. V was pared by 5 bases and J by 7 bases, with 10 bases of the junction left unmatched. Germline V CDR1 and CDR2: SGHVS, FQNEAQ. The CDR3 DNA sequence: TGTGCCAGCAGCAAAGATGGACAGGGCGTTAACATTCAGTACTTC. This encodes CASSKDGQGVNIQYF. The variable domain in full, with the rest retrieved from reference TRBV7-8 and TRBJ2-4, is GAGVSQSPRYKVAKRGQDVALRCDPISGHVSLFWYQQALGQGPEFLTYFQNEAQLDKSGLPSDRFFAERPEGSVSTLKIQRTQQEDSAVYLCASSKDGQGVNIQYFGAGTRLSVL.

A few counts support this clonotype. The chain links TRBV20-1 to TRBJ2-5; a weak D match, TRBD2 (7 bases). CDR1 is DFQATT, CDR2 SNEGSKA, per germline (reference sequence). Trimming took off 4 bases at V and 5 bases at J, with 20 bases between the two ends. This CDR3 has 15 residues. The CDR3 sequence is CSATPTTGREETQYF. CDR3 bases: TGCAGTGCTACTCCTACCACAGGGAGGGAGGAGACCCAGTACTTC.

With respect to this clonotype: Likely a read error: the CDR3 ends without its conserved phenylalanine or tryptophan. In nucleotides, the CDR3 is TGTGCCTGGAGTGCCCTCTTCTCCTACAATGAGCAGTTCCTC. Translating it yields CAWSALFSYNEQFL. The chain joins TRBV30 to TRBJ2-1; D unclear. V was pared by 1 base and J by 0 bases, with 7 bases between. Per the germline V gene, CDR1 is GTSNPN and CDR2 is SVGIG (reference sequence). This CDR3 has 14 residues.